Each of the 28 T cell receptor beta chains below was sequenced from the same sample in a study of blood T cell repertoires in COVID-19. Method: immunoSEQ multiplex PCR; TCRdb's copy keeps in-frame clones and lacks some. This sample has about 190,000 clones, with about 89% found just once. The specimen was peripheral blood. Receptor source: a man between 40 and 49 years old with acute or convalescent COVID-19.

The chain recombines TRBV7-9 with TRBJ1-2; 10 positions agree with TRBD1. Germline lookup yields CDR1 SEHNR and CDR2 FQNEAQ (reference sequence). The CDR3 totals 14 residues. The trim removed 1 base at V and 6 bases at J, leaving 2 bases unmatched. The CDR3 here is CASSLGGTGDGYTF. CDR3 nucleotides: TGTGCCAGCAGCTTAGGAGGGACAGGGGATGGCTACACCTTC.

This rearrangement joins TRBV18 to TRBJ2-7; TRBD1 matches 7 bases. This CDR3 spans 16 amino acids. The J segment lost 1 base and the V segment lost 6 bases, leaving 12 bases of the junction unmatched. Germline V CDR1 and CDR2: KGHSH, LQKENI. As DNA, the CDR3 is TGTGCCAGCTCCCCAAACCAGCGACAGGGATCCTACGAGCAGTACTTC. As protein: CASSPNQRQGSYEQYF. Full variable domain (missing parts from reference TRBV18 and TRBJ2-7): NAGVMQNPRHLVRRRGQEARLRCSPMKGHSHVYWYRQLPEEGLKFMVYLQKENIIDESGMPKERFSAEFPKEGPSILRIQQVVRGDSAAYFCASSPNQRQGSYEQYFGPGTRLTVT.

This clone was counted between two and nine times. The chain has TRBV15 and TRBJ2-2; the match to TRBD2 covers 7 bases. This CDR3 contains 16 residues. From germline, CDR1 is LNHNV and CDR2 YYDKDF (reference sequence). V lost 1 base to trimming and J lost 6 bases; unmatched junction nucleotides: 8. The CDR3: CATSRGRQGGPGELFF. The CDR3 coding sequence is TGTGCCACCAGCAGAGGGAGGCAGGGAGGGCCCGGGGAGCTGTTTTTT.

The chain is built from TRBV6-1 and TRBJ1-2, with a weak D call TRBD1 (6 bases). Trimming removed 2 bases from V and 7 bases from J, with 11 bases in between. Germline V gene data show CDR1 as MNHNS and CDR2 as SASEGT. This CDR3 is 13 amino acids long. The CDR3 coding sequence is TGTGCCAGCAGTGAAACAGGGTTCGTTGGCTACACCTTC. Amino acid sequence: CASSETGFVGYTF.

The chain carries TRBV30 and TRBJ1-5; maybe TRBD1 (5 bases). CDR1 and CDR2 from the germline V gene are GTSNPN and SVGIG (reference sequence). CDR3 size: 16 residues. Trimming pared 4 bases from V and 1 base from J, leaving 17 bases between. CDR3: CAWKYGGSGSNQPQHF. In DNA form, the CDR3 reads TGTGCCTGGAAGTACGGGGGTAGCGGAAGCAATCAGCCCCAGCATTTT.

The gene calls are TRBV28 and TRBJ2-7; 8 bases map to TRBD1. The V gene end was trimmed by 8 bases and the J gene end by 3 bases; junction bases not matched to a gene: 9. The CDR3 is 14 amino acids. Germline V gene lookup returns CDR1 MDHEN and CDR2 SYDVKM. CDR3 sequence reads: CASGRPGQVYEQYF. The DNA of the CDR3 is TGTGCCAGCGGGAGACCGGGACAGGTCTACGAGCAGTACTTC.

The V gene is TRBV6-5, the J gene TRBJ2-5; 9 bases fit TRBD1. The CDR3 contains 14 residues. V dropped 4 bases and J dropped 2; count of bases not matched to a gene: 2. Germline loops: CDR1 MNHEY, CDR2 SVGAGI. CDR3 DNA: TGTGCCAGCAGTTCAGACAGGGGGCAAGAGACCCAGTACTTC. It is translated as CASSSDRGQETQYF.

V and J are TRBV9 and TRBJ1-1; a weak D match, TRBD1 (6 bases). The ends were cut back, 2 bases at V and 5 bases at J, with 13 bases in the middle. The CDR3 extends over 14 amino acids. The germline V gene has CDR1 SGDLS and CDR2 YYNGEE. CDR3 protein: CASSVGVGGTEAFF. The CDR3 region has the DNA TGTGCCAGCAGCGTGGGGGTAGGGGGAACTGAAGCTTTCTTT.

The gene calls are TRBV30 and TRBJ1-1, with D unclear. CDR1 is GTSNPN and CDR2 is SVGIG in the germline V gene (reference sequence). V was shortened by 1 base and J by 8 bases, with 17 bases between the two germline ends. There are 14 residues in the CDR3. The CDR3 loop reads CAWSEDPGRGEAFF. The DNA of the CDR3 is TGTGCCTGGAGTGAGGACCCCGGGCGCGGGGAAGCTTTCTTT.

CDR3 amino acids: CASNPAGINQPQHF. CDR3 nucleotides: TGTGCCAGCAATCCAGCGGGGATCAATCAGCCCCAGCATTTT. The chain carries TRBV28 and TRBJ1-5; no clear D. The V gene's germline CDR1 is MDHEN and CDR2 SYDVKM. The CDR3 extends over 14 amino acids. Trimming pared 7 bases from V and 3 bases from J, leaving 13 bases between.

The genes are TRBV4-3 and TRBJ1-6, with TRBD1 matching 7 bases. The J segment lost 14 bases and the V segment lost 0 bases, leaving 10 bases of the junction unmatched. The CDR3 consists of 15 residues. Germline assignment: CDR1 LGHNA and CDR2 YSLEER. DNA for the CDR3: TGCGCCAGCAGCCAAGATCCGGGACAGCTCTTCTCCCTCCACTTT. It specifies CASSQDPGQLFSLHF.

The CDR3 loop is CASSQGQGDTGELFF. The DNA of the CDR3 is TGCGCCAGCAGCCAGGGACAGGGAGACACCGGGGAGCTGTTTTTT. The chain combines TRBV5-1 with TRBJ2-2; TRBD1 matches at 9 bases. CDR1 and CDR2 from the germline V gene are SGHRS and YFSETQ. This CDR3 region has 15 residues. The trim removed 4 bases at V and 3 bases at J, leaving 4 bases unmatched.

The J gene is TRBJ2-7, the V gene TRBV4-1; 11 nucleotides match TRBD1. V shed 0 bases, J shed 3 bases, and the junction held 4 bases outside the gene matches. Germline-derived CDR1 and CDR2 are MGHRA and YSYEKL. The CDR3 covers 16 residues. The CDR3 reads CASSQDPGTGGYEQYF. DNA of the CDR3: TGCGCCAGCAGCCAAGATCCCGGGACAGGGGGCTACGAGCAGTACTTC.

The V gene is TRBV10-3, the J gene TRBJ2-3; 7 bases agree with TRBD1. From germline, CDR1 is ENHRY and CDR2 SYGVKD. The junction had 10 bases not matched to a gene; V was cut back by 9 bases and J by 4 bases. The CDR3 length is 14 residues. Here the CDR3 DNA reads TGTGCCATTAAGGGGGCGCGGGCGGCAGATACGCAGTATTTT. Translation: CAIKGARAADTQYF.

The chain recombines TRBV28 with TRBJ2-7, with D maybe TRBD2 (5 bases). The CDR3 contains 13 residues. Germline CDR1 is MDHEN and CDR2 is SYDVKM. V was trimmed by 5 bases and J by 5 bases, leaving 13 bases between them. CDR3 in amino acids: CASSGSPLHEQYF. The CDR3 coding sequence is TGTGCCAGCAGTGGGAGTCCCCTCCACGAGCAGTACTTC.

The V gene is TRBV5-1, the J gene TRBJ1-5; 10 nucleotides agree with TRBD1. The V gene end was trimmed by 3 bases and the J gene end by 3 bases; junction bases not matched to a gene: 6. The CDR3 spans 16 residues. Per the germline V gene, CDR1 is SGHRS and CDR2 is YFSETQ. DNA for the CDR3: TGCGCCAGCAGCTACTCCGGGACAGGGGTCAATCAGCCCCAGCATTTT. This sequence encodes CASSYSGTGVNQPQHF.

This clone was seen only a few times. This chain uses TRBV19 with TRBJ2-5; D perhaps matches TRBD1 (5 bases). With 4 bases removed from V and 5 bases from J, the gap between germline ends came to 17 bases. The CDR3 loop spans 15 amino acids. CDR1 is LNHDA and CDR2 is SQIVND in the germline V gene (reference sequence). In DNA, the CDR3 is TGTGCCAGTAGTACAGGGTTGGCTCCCAGGGAGACCCAGTACTTC. It is translated as CASSTGLAPRETQYF. Full variable domain (outside the CDR3, taken from reference TRBV19 and TRBJ2-5): DGGITQSPKYLFRKEGQNVTLSCEQNLNHDAMYWYRQDPGQGLRLIYYSQIVNDFQKGDIAEGYSVSREKKESFPLTVTSAQKNPTAFYLCASSTGLAPRETQYFGPGTRLLVL.

V is TRBV7-4 and J is TRBJ1-3; unclear D gene. Per germline, CDR1 SGHVT and CDR2 SQSDAQ. The V end was cut by 2 bases, the J end by 0 bases, with 14 bases between. This CDR3 spans 17 amino acids. The CDR3 sequence: CASSLIGGFGSGNTIYF. The CDR3 nucleotides read TGTGCCAGCAGCTTAATCGGAGGCTTCGGCTCTGGAAACACCATATATTTT.

The rearrangement joins TRBV6-5 to TRBJ1-1; 7 nucleotides align to TRBD1. Per the germline V gene, CDR1 is MNHEY and CDR2 is SVGAGI. This CDR3 is 13 amino acids long. Losses at the gene ends were 11 bases for V and 4 bases for J; bases not matched to a gene: 10. The CDR3: CAGQGVRATEAFF. CDR3 DNA sequence: TGTGCCGGTCAGGGGGTTAGAGCCACTGAAGCTTTCTTT.

This clone was observed a handful of times. V and J are TRBV30 and TRBJ1-4; D remains unclear. The CDR3 spans 12 residues. V was clipped by 2 bases and J by 8 bases, with 9 bases between them. Germline CDR1 reads GTSNPN; CDR2 reads SVGIG (reference sequence). The CDR3 protein is CAWSRSGEKLFF. The CDR3 DNA reads TGTGCCTGGAGTCGGAGCGGGGAAAAACTGTTTTTT.

This clone was recorded once. The chain recombines TRBV12-3 or TRBV12-4 with TRBJ2-5; tentative D call: TRBD1 (5 bases). V was trimmed by 3 bases and J by 1 base, leaving 6 bases between them. The CDR3 has 13 residues. The CDR3 spells CASSLGLQETQYF. Here the CDR3 DNA reads TGTGCCAGCAGTTTGGGGCTCCAAGAGACCCAGTACTTC.

V and J are TRBV3-1 (or the pseudogene TRBV3-2) and TRBJ1-6; D unresolved. CDR1 and CDR2 from the germline V gene are LGHDT and YNNKEL (reference sequence). CDR3 length: 15 amino acids. Trimming removed 1 base from V and 8 bases from J, with 12 bases in between. The CDR3, as DNA: TGTGCCAGCAGCCAAGCAACAGCTCAATATTCACCCCTCCACTTT. Translating it yields CASSQATAQYSPLHF.

The V gene is TRBV11-2, the J gene TRBJ1-4, with 7 bases that match TRBD1. Trimming at V came to 5 bases and at J to 4 bases, leaving 4 bases not matched to a gene. Germline V gene lookup returns CDR1 SGHAT and CDR2 FQNNGV. The CDR3 length is 14 residues. The CDR3 here is CASSRTGVNEKLFF. CDR3 coding DNA: TGTGCCAGCAGCAGGACAGGAGTTAATGAAAAACTGTTTTTT. Based on the CDR3 plus reference TRBV11-2 and TRBJ1-4, the full variable domain is EAGVAQSPRYKIIEKRQSVAFWCNPISGHATLYWYQQILGQGPKLLIQFQNNGVVDDSQLPKDRFSAERLKGVDSTLKIQPAKLEDSAVYLCASSRTGVNEKLFFGSGTQLSVL.

Remarks on this clone: Other DNA variants within this sample encode the same CDR3. The chain links TRBV5-1 to TRBJ1-1; possible D gene TRBD1, 6 bases. V shed 0 bases and J shed 0 bases, with 6 bases lying between them. This CDR3 is built from 14 residues. Germline V lookup: CDR1 SGHRS, CDR2 YFSETQ. In nucleotides, the CDR3 is TGCGCCAGCAGCTTGGGACAGGTGAACACTGAAGCTTTCTTT. Protein: CASSLGQVNTEAFF. The variable domain in full, completed from reference TRBV5-1 and TRBJ1-1, reads KAGVTQTPRYLIKTRGQQVTLSCSPISGHRSVSWYQQTPGQGLQFLFEYFSETQRNKGNFPGRFSGRQFSNSRSEMNVSTLELGDSALYLCASSLGQVNTEAFFGQGTRLTVV.

The chain joins TRBV18 to TRBJ1-6; D is ambiguous. Per the germline V gene, CDR1 is KGHSH and CDR2 is LQKENI. The CDR3 runs 16 residues. The V gene lost 2 bases and the J gene lost 7 bases, with 15 bases spanning the gap. CDR3 residues: CASSPGSLGENSPLHF. CDR3 DNA sequence: TGTGCCAGCTCACCAGGATCCCTGGGCGAAAATTCACCCCTCCACTTT.

This chain joins TRBV5-1 and TRBJ2-3, with D possibly TRBD1 on 5 matching bases. V gave up 5 bases and J gave up 0 bases, with 13 bases separating them. Germline values: CDR1 SGHRS, CDR2 YFSETQ. This CDR3 has 15 residues. DNA of the CDR3: TGCGCCAGCAGTAATCAGGACACAAGCACAGATACGCAGTATTTT. Translated: CASSNQDTSTDTQYF.

This clone was recorded only once. The chain employs TRBV30 and TRBJ2-1; tentative D call: TRBD1 (6 bases). The germline gives CDR1 GTSNPN, CDR2 SVGIG (reference sequence). This CDR3 is 14 amino acids long. Trimming pared 0 bases from V and 5 bases from J, leaving 11 bases between. CDR3 amino acids: CAWSVGATDNEQFF. The CDR3 DNA follows: TGTGCCTGGAGTGTGGGGGCGACTGACAATGAGCAGTTCTTC. The full variable domain, rest sourced from reference TRBV30 and TRBJ2-1, is SQTIHQWPATLVQPVGSPLSLECTVEGTSNPNLYWYRQAAGRGLQLLFYSVGIGQISSEVPQNLSASRPQDRQFILSSKKLLLSDSGFYLCAWSVGATDNEQFFGPGTRLTVL.

The chain has TRBV7-9 and TRBJ2-7; D is possibly TRBD1 (6 bases). The V end was cut by 1 base, the J end by 5 bases, with 9 bases between. The germline V gene has CDR1 SEHNR and CDR2 FQNEAQ (reference sequence). This CDR3 comprises 13 residues. In nucleotides, the CDR3 is TGTGCCAGCAGCTTAGGGGGGCCCAACGAGCAGTACTTC. This translates into CASSLGGPNEQYF.